This T cell receptor (beta chain) stems from a study of graft-versus-host responses after intestinal transplantation. About the study: Anti-thymocyte globulin induction preceded 2 to 4 years of tacrolimus and steroid maintenance in all recipients.

The germline CDR1 and CDR2 sequences are SGHAT and FQNNGV. This CDR3 region has 17 residues. The ends lost 5 bases at V and 1 base at J; junction bases unmatched: 8. This table comes from immunoSEQ multiplex PCR, and its TCRdb copy is limited to in-frame clones, with some not included. The sample has 95,000 or so clones, more than 80% seen once; the top ten hold around 15%. Material: PBMCs, obtained approximately 420 days after intestinal transplant. The V call is TRBV11-2, the J call TRBJ2-5; 12 nucleotides align to TRBD2. The TCR sequence derives from a human patient who received an intestinal transplant, so some T cells may come from the graft donor. CDR3 sequence reads: CASSARPSGGAQETQYF. Written as DNA, the CDR3 is TGTGCCAGCAGCGCACGCCCTAGCGGGGGGGCCCAAGAGACCCAGTACTTC.